The clone carrying this T cell receptor beta chain has more than one count but fewer than ten. The data were taken from a study of T cells in tuberculosis. The wider study: The T cells targeted glucose monomycolate, a mycobacterial lipid, via CD1B.

Cells were sorted from thawed PBMC rested overnight and stained with GMM-loaded CD1B tetramer, viability dye and anti-CD3. The lipid loaded on the CD1B tetramers was C32 glucose monomycolate from Rhodococcus equi. Tetramer-sorted PBMC had been CD14 monocyte-depleted before freezing. Chain pairing is unknown; alpha and beta were sequenced separately. The assay was immunoSEQ multiplex PCR, and TCRdb's table has in-frame clones only and misses some. The data hold 61,000 or so clones, with approximately 80% observed a single time. The CDR3 spans 16 residues. Germline CDR1 SGDLS, CDR2 YYNGEE. Trimming took 2 bases from V and 2 from J, leaving 15 bases between them. Overall study results and limits: T cells binding CD1B-GMM tetramer weakly possibly escaped the sort.

This receptor was identified in an adult woman with latent tuberculosis. The chain combines TRBV9 with TRBJ2-3; D is perhaps TRBD2 (6 bases). Sequencing was done on a sample of CD1b-GMM tetramer-negative cells sorted from PBMCs. The CDR3 DNA is TGTGCCAGCAGCGTCCCCTTAGGCGGGGCCACAGATACGCAGTATTTT. It encodes CASSVPLGGATDTQYF.